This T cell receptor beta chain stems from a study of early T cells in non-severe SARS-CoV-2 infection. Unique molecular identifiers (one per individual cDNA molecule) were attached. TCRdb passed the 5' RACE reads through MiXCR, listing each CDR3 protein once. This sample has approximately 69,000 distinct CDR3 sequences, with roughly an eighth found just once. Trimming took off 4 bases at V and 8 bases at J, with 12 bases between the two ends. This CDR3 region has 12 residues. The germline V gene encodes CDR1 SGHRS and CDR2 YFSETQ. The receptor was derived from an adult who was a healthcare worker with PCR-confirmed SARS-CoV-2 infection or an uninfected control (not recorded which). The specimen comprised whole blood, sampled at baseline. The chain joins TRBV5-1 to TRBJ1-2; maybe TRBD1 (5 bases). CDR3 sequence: CASSTQGNGYTF. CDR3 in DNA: TGCGCCAGCAGCACCCAGGGAAACGGCTACACCTTC.